Listed below are T cell receptor beta chains from one sample, sequenced in a study of PD-L1 blockade in urothelial cancer. Measured with immunoSEQ multiplex PCR; TCRdb has only the in-frame clones, and not every one. The sample contains under 40,000 clones, roughly four fifths of which appear only once. Sample: PBMCs, taken around atezolizumab (anti-PD-L1) treatment. These receptors all stem from a man between 60 and 75 years old with urothelial cancer. Each CDR3 is given without its conserved first and last residue. Some rows mark clone size as missing; the rest say once, few, many or name a class of expanded clone.

clone_size j_call v_call cdr3_aa
NA TRBJ2-1 TRBV6-4 ASSRNGGSSYNEQF
once TRBJ2-7 TRBV7-9 ASSLADQPQRY
NA TRBJ2-7 TRBV21-1 ASSKDAGSYEQY
once TRBJ2-7 TRBV5-1 ASSETGGAYEQY
once TRBJ2-1 TRBV5-1 ASSPPGLAAYNEQF
NA TRBJ2-5 TRBV5-4 ASSFPPGETQY
NA TRBJ2-7 TRBV5-5 ASSPREPGLGYEQY
NA TRBJ1-6 TRBV5-6 ASSLFQGQNLDSPLH
once TRBJ2-3 TRBV6-1 ASSGQGLSTDTQY
NA TRBJ1-4 TRBV5-1 ASSLQGPTNEKLF
NA TRBJ1-4 TRBV18 ASSPGAVPTNEKLF
NA TRBJ1-2 TRBV9 ASSAWDRVLNNYGYT
NA TRBJ2-5 TRBV25-1 ASSDWTRDSETQY
NA TRBJ2-1 TRBV5-6 ASSPTGQGHNEQF
few TRBJ1-3 TRBV6-5 ASSYGGGVGSYTIY
NA TRBJ1-2 TRBV28 ASRIPGGLRGYT
NA TRBJ2-7 TRBV9 ASSVGSGDQRGEQY
few TRBJ2-7 TRBV7-2 ASSSQIGGYEQY
NA TRBJ1-3 TRBV6-6 ASEWGNTIY
NA TRBJ2-5 TRBV2 ASSSGVVEETQY
NA TRBJ1-5 TRBV15 ATSRDVGGRPQH
NA TRBJ1-1 TRBV28 ASSNRAGRNMNTEAF
NA TRBJ2-1 TRBV11-1 ASSPQGTGDNEQF
few TRBJ1-1 TRBV5-1 ASSPRQGERDTEAF
NA TRBJ2-3 TRBV2 ASSTGTSGGGDTQY